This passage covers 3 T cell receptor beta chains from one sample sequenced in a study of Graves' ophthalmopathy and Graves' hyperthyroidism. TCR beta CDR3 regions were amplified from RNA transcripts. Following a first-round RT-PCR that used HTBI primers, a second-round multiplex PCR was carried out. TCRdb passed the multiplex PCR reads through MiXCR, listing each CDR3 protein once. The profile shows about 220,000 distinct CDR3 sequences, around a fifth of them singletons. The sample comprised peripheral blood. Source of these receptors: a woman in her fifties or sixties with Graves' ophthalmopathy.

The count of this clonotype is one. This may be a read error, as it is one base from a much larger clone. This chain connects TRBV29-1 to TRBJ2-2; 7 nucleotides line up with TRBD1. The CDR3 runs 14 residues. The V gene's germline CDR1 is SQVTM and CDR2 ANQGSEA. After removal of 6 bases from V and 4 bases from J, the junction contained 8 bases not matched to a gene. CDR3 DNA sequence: TGCAGCGTGGAATGGACAGGCCTCACCGGGGAGCTGTTTTTT. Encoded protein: CSVEWTGLTGELFF.

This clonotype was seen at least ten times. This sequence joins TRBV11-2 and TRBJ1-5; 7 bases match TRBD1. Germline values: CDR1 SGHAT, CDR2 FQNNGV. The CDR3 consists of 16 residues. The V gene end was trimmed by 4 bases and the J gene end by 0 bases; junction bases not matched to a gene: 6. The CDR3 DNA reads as TGTGCCAGCAGCTCGGGGGGGACAGTTAGCAATCAGCCCCAGCATTTT. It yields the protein CASSSGGTVSNQPQHF.

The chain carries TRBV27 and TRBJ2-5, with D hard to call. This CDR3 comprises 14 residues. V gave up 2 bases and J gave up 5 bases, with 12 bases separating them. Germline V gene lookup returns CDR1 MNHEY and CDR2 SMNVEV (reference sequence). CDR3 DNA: TGTGCCAGCAGTTTACTTCGGACCTCGGAGACCCAGTACTTC. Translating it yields CASSLLRTSETQYF.